This TCR beta chain was retrieved from a study of CD8 T cells in Susac syndrome. Sequencing of TCR beta, carried out with a high-throughput approach, was applied to CD8+ and CD4+ T cells from the blood. The multiple sclerosis controls consisted of treatment-naive patients with relapsing-remitting disease, either stable or active. The CDR3 spans 14 residues. The V end was cut by 4 bases, the J end by 2 bases, with 12 bases between. Per the germline V gene, CDR1 is SGHVS and CDR2 is FQNEAQ. Reverse transcription used about 0.5 to 1 ug RNA and random hexamers. TCRdb itself ran the immunoSEQ multiplex PCR reads through MiXCR, one entry per CDR3 protein. Here the sample spans roughly 150,000 distinct CDR3 sequences, around 95% being singletons.

The receptor was isolated from a human donor with multiple sclerosis. The V call is TRBV7-8, the J call TRBJ2-7, with no clear D. The sample was CD8+ T cells from PBMCs. CDR3 nucleotide sequence: TGTGCCAGCAGCTCACACGAGCCGACCTACGAGCAGTACTTC. As protein: CASSSHEPTYEQYF.